Below, 27 T cell receptor beta chains from the same sample are listed, as sequenced in a study of identical twins. One entry per CDR3 protein results from TCRdb running MiXCR on the 5' RACE reads. The top ten clones hold under 3% of a sample with about 570,000 distinct CDR3 sequences, 9.5% to 10% of them seen once. The same sample was also used in a study of yellow fever vaccine responses in identical twins.

Sequenced input: PBMCs. These receptors were obtained from a woman younger than 35 in good health.

This clonotype was recorded at least ten times. V is TRBV29-1 and J is TRBJ2-7; 7 bases map to TRBD1. In germline, CDR1 is SQVTM, CDR2 ANQGSEA. V shed 5 bases, J shed 1 base, and the junction held 5 bases outside the gene matches. There are 13 residues in the CDR3. CDR3 sequence: CSVLGQESYEQYF. The CDR3 DNA follows: TGCAGCGTTCTCGGACAGGAGTCCTACGAGCAGTACTTC.

Here the CDR3 reads CASRPQGAGDTQYF. CDR3 nucleotides: TGTGCCAGCAGACCACAGGGGGCCGGAGATACGCAGTATTTT. The rearrangement links TRBV7-9 to TRBJ2-3; 9 bases are shared with TRBD1. The junction had 6 bases not matched to a gene; V was cut back by 6 bases and J by 5 bases. This CDR3 spans 14 amino acids. The V gene's germline CDR1 is SEHNR and CDR2 FQNEAQ (reference sequence). The full variable domain, with the rest looked up from reference TRBV7-9 and TRBJ2-3, is DTGVSQNPRHKITKRGQNVTFRCDPISEHNRLYWYRQTLGQGPEFLTYFQNEAQLEKSRLLSDRFSAERPKGSFSTLEIQRTEQGDSAMYLCASRPQGAGDTQYFGPGTRLTVL.

This clonotype appeared many times. J is TRBJ2-1 and V is TRBV7-9; 7 bases agree with TRBD2. Trimming took 2 bases from V and 7 from J; bases not matched to a gene: 8. CDR1 and CDR2 from the germline V gene are SEHNR and FQNEAQ (reference sequence). The CDR3 contains 15 residues. This CDR3 is CASSLRRELTNEQFF. The CDR3, as DNA: TGTGCCAGCAGCTTACGGCGGGAGTTAACAAATGAGCAGTTCTTC.

This clonotype was detected ten times or more. The chain links TRBV7-8 to TRBJ2-2, with 9 bases matching TRBD2. The CDR3 totals 18 residues. Germline V CDR1 and CDR2: SGHVS, FQNEAQ. Unmatched junction bases numbered 17, after V lost 5 bases and J lost 7 bases. The CDR3 sequence is CASSRHAQGLAVGGELFF. The CDR3 coding sequence is TGTGCCAGCAGCCGACACGCCCAGGGACTAGCAGTCGGCGGGGAGCTGTTTTTT.

This clonotype was detected only once. V gene TRBV2 combines with J gene TRBJ2-1, with D possibly TRBD2 on 6 matching bases. The CDR3 consists of 17 residues. V shed 11 bases and J shed 4 bases, with 27 bases lying between them. In germline, CDR1 is SNHLY, CDR2 FYNNEI. The CDR3 DNA is TGTGCCTTCTGTTTTGCGCGGGGATTGCGAGCATACAATGAGCAGTTCTTC. It yields the protein CAFCFARGLRAYNEQFF.

This clonotype was picked up a small number of times. This chain connects TRBV29-1 to TRBJ2-7, with 9 bases that match TRBD1. Trimming at V came to 6 bases and at J to 4 bases, leaving 7 bases not matched to a gene. The CDR3 consists of 13 residues. CDR1 and CDR2 (germline): SQVTM, ANQGSEA. CDR3 DNA sequence: TGCAGCGTGGGACAGGGAGCGGGTTACGAGCAGTACTTC. Amino acid sequence: CSVGQGAGYEQYF.

The chain uses TRBV11-3 and TRBJ2-3; weak D call: TRBD1 (5 bases). V was shortened by 4 bases and J by 2 bases, with 13 bases between the two germline ends. CDR3 size: 15 residues. Germline assignment: CDR1 SGHNT and CDR2 YENEEA. The CDR3 spells CASSSGPFPTDTQYF. The DNA of the CDR3 is TGTGCCAGCAGCTCAGGGCCATTCCCCACAGATACGCAGTATTTT.

Ten or more counts support this clonotype. V usage is TRBV15 and J usage is TRBJ2-1; 7 positions match TRBD2. The CDR3 spans 12 residues. Germline trimming cut 5 bases from V and 16 bases from J; bases unmatched to any gene: 11. Germline V CDR1 and CDR2: LNHNV, YYDKDF (reference sequence). Here the CDR3 DNA reads TGTGCCACCAGCGGCACAAGCGGGACTCAATTCTTC. It encodes CATSGTSGTQFF.

The chain links TRBV20-1 to TRBJ2-1, with D perhaps TRBD1 or TRBD2 (5 bases each). The CDR3 loop spans 15 amino acids. The V end lost 5 bases, the J end lost 0 bases, and 14 bases lay between the germline ends. Per the germline V gene, CDR1 is DFQATT and CDR2 is SNEGSKA (reference sequence). CDR3 loop: CSAPTRDASYNEQFF. The CDR3 nucleotides are TGCAGTGCTCCCACCCGGGACGCCTCCTACAATGAGCAGTTCTTC.

This clonotype was detected a few times. J is TRBJ2-7 and V is TRBV20-1; the match to TRBD2 covers 10 bases. The CDR3 length is 14 residues. J was trimmed by 9 bases and V by 3 bases; bases with no gene match: 11. CDR1 DFQATT and CDR2 SNEGSKA come from the germline V gene (reference sequence). The CDR3 region is CSARSSGGSWGQYF. As DNA, the CDR3 is TGCAGTGCTAGGTCTAGCGGGGGATCTTGGGGGCAGTACTTC.

This clonotype came up a few times. This sequence joins TRBV7-3 and TRBJ1-1; no definite D call. This CDR3 has 15 amino acids. The germline CDR1 and CDR2 sequences are SGHTA and FQGTGA. V gave up 5 bases and J gave up 3 bases, with 16 bases separating them. CDR3 sequence: CASSPKRGLDTEAFF. The CDR3 DNA reads as TGTGCCAGCAGCCCGAAGAGAGGGCTCGACACTGAAGCTTTCTTT.

The chain carries TRBV7-9 and TRBJ1-1, with D perhaps TRBD1 (5 bases). This CDR3 comprises 13 residues. Germline V CDR1 and CDR2: SEHNR, FQNEAQ (reference sequence). V was clipped by 8 bases and J by 4 bases, with 14 bases between them. In DNA, the CDR3 is TGTGCCAGCTTCGGAGGGGAGGGCACTGAAGCTTTCTTT. This codes for CASFGGEGTEAFF.

There are a few counts of this clonotype. This chain links TRBV28 with TRBJ2-1, with no clear D. The CDR3 is made up of 14 amino acids. Trimming stripped 5 bases from V and 5 bases from J, with 13 bases between. Germline CDR1 is MDHEN and CDR2 is SYDVKM. This CDR3 is CASSILTDHNEQFF. The CDR3 region has the DNA TGTGCCAGCAGTATCCTGACGGATCACAATGAGCAGTTCTTC.

The chain employs TRBV19 and TRBJ2-3; 7 nucleotides agree with TRBD2. From germline, CDR1 is LNHDA and CDR2 SQIVND (reference sequence). The junction had 6 bases not matched to a gene; V was cut back by 8 bases and J by 1 base. The CDR3 covers 14 residues. CDR3 in DNA: TGTGCCAGTGGAGCCAGCGGGGGCACAGATACGCAGTATTTT. It codes for CASGASGGTDTQYF.

This clonotype was observed a handful of times. The chain combines TRBV11-2 with TRBJ1-1, with D hard to call. The CDR3 length is 12 residues. V was clipped by 5 bases and J by 10 bases, with 14 bases between them. Germline CDR1 is SGHAT and CDR2 is FQNNGV. CDR3 nucleotide sequence: TGTGCCAGCAGCCCTCAGCGGCCGGGAGCTTTCTTT. It specifies CASSPQRPGAFF.

This clonotype showed up just a few times. The chain carries TRBV4-3 and TRBJ1-2, with TRBD1 matching 9 bases. The CDR3 extends over 16 amino acids. Germline V gene sequence: CDR1 LGHNA, CDR2 YSLEER. V dropped 2 bases and J dropped 1; count of bases not matched to a gene: 5. This CDR3 reads CASSQSKTGGNYGYTF. CDR3 nucleotide sequence: TGCGCCAGCAGCCAATCGAAGACAGGGGGTAACTATGGCTACACCTTC.

The chain has TRBV29-1 and TRBJ2-6, with 11 positions matching TRBD1. V was pared by 4 bases and J by 0 bases, with 8 bases of the junction left unmatched. The CDR3 totals 18 residues. Germline values: CDR1 SQVTM, CDR2 ANQGSEA. The DNA for the CDR3 is TGCAGCGTTGCCGGGACAGGGGGGCACTCCTCTGGGGCCAACGTCCTGACTTTC. Protein product: CSVAGTGGHSSGANVLTF.

The chain uses TRBV11-1 and TRBJ2-7, with D perhaps matching TRBD1 (5 bases). The CDR3 runs to 12 residues. Trimming removed 2 bases from V and 7 bases from J, with 9 bases in between. The germline CDR1 and CDR2 sequences are SGHAT and FQDESV (reference sequence). CDR3 in amino acids: CASSLRGREQYF. The CDR3, as DNA: TGTGCCAGCAGCTTAAGGGGTAGGGAGCAGTACTTC.

This clonotype came up many times. The DNA of the CDR3 is TGCGCCAGCAGCTTGGCGGGACAGGGTTCCTCCTACGAGCAGTACTTC. Translated, it gives CASSLAGQGSSYEQYF. The chain carries TRBV5-1 and TRBJ2-7; TRBD1 aligns across 9 bases. CDR3 size: 16 residues. The ends lost 0 bases at V and 0 bases at J; junction bases unmatched: 4. Germline assignment: CDR1 SGHRS and CDR2 YFSETQ.

This clonotype came up many times. This rearrangement joins TRBV24-1 to TRBJ2-1; D is undetermined. CDR1 and CDR2 (germline): KGHDR, SFDVKD. V was shortened by 2 bases and J by 7 bases, with 5 bases between the two germline ends. This CDR3 region has 12 residues. This CDR3 reads CATSDSRNEQFF. DNA of the CDR3: TGTGCCACCAGTGATTCTAGGAATGAGCAGTTCTTC.

The genes are TRBV11-2 and TRBJ2-1; 11 bases align to TRBD2. The germline V gene encodes CDR1 SGHAT and CDR2 FQNNGV. J gave up 6 bases and V 5 bases, and 6 bases lay outside the gene matches. The CDR3 consists of 15 residues. The CDR3 loop is CASSPGGLAANEQFF. The DNA for the CDR3 is TGTGCCAGCAGCCCGGGGGGACTAGCGGCCAATGAGCAGTTCTTC.

This clonotype occurred many times. The J gene is TRBJ1-2, the V gene TRBV20-1; 7 bases are a match to TRBD1. The germline V gene has CDR1 DFQATT and CDR2 SNEGSKA (reference sequence). The CDR3 covers 17 residues. J was trimmed by 5 bases and V by 0 bases; bases with no gene match: 15. CDR3 sequence: CSARDIGTALTLYGYTF. The CDR3 nucleotides are TGCAGTGCTAGAGATATCGGGACAGCCCTTACCCTTTATGGCTACACCTTC.

The rearrangement links TRBV7-9 to TRBJ2-5; 11 nucleotides line up with TRBD2. Unmatched junction bases numbered 10, after V lost 4 bases and J lost 3 bases. Germline-derived CDR1 and CDR2 are SEHNR and FQNEAQ (reference sequence). This CDR3 spans 17 amino acids. CDR3 DNA: TGTGCCAGCAGCTGGGAGAGGTCACTAGCGGGGGAAGAGACCCAGTACTTC. Its protein product is CASSWERSLAGEETQYF.

This clonotype was seen more than once but under ten times. V is TRBV4-1 and J is TRBJ2-1; tentative D call: TRBD1 (6 bases). The CDR3 length is 15 residues. Between the trimmed V and J ends, which lost 2 bases and 6 bases, there was a span of 14 bases. Germline CDR1 is MGHRA and CDR2 is YSYEKL. The CDR3 DNA is TGCGCCAGCAGCCAAAACTTGGACAGCTCCAATGAGCAGTTCTTC. It encodes CASSQNLDSSNEQFF.

In its sample, this clonotype was seen many times. The chain employs TRBV6-2 or TRBV6-3 and TRBJ2-7; TRBD2 matches at 7 bases. This CDR3 is built from 14 residues. J lost 2 bases, V lost 6 bases, and 7 bases had no gene match. Germline loops: CDR1 MNHEY, CDR2 SVGEGT. CDR3 sequence: CASREEREAYEQYF. The CDR3 bases are TGTGCCAGCAGAGAAGAGCGGGAAGCCTACGAGCAGTACTTC.

This chain uses TRBV6-5 with TRBJ2-7; D perhaps matches TRBD1 (6 bases). CDR3 length: 15 residues. The germline CDR1 and CDR2 sequences are MNHEY and SVGAGI. The V gene lost 2 bases and the J gene lost 3 bases, with 14 bases spanning the gap. CDR3 protein: CASSYPPGQDYEQYF. In DNA form, the CDR3 reads TGTGCCAGCAGTTACCCCCCGGGACAAGACTACGAGCAGTACTTC.

This clonotype was counted a few times. The CDR3 sequence is CASSQWDRATETQYF. The CDR3 nucleotides are TGTGCCAGCAGCCAGTGGGACAGGGCAACAGAGACCCAGTACTTC. J is TRBJ2-5 and V is TRBV7-9, with 9 bases identical to TRBD1. This CDR3 spans 15 amino acids. CDR1 is SEHNR, CDR2 FQNEAQ, per germline (reference sequence). Unmatched junction bases numbered 8, after V lost 5 bases and J lost 4 bases.